The 20 T cell receptor beta chains given below trace back to one sample, sequenced in a study of vaccination effects on CD4 cells after COVID-19. At the end of 9 to 11 days of culture, CD4+ T cells were isolated. Their specific antigens are unknown. Measured with immunoSEQ multiplex PCR; TCRdb has only the in-frame clones, and not every one. This table holds around 50,000 clones, approximately 61% found once. Sequencing used CD4+ T cells from PBMCs cultured without peptide, obtained before COVID-19 vaccination. All receptors come from a human donor who received a COVID-19 vaccine.

The chain couples TRBV3-1 (or the pseudogene TRBV3-2) to TRBJ2-3, with D unresolved. CDR3 length: 13 residues. Per germline, CDR1 LGHDT and CDR2 YNNKEL (reference sequence). V gave up 1 base and J gave up 2 bases, with 4 bases separating them. CDR3 in DNA: TGTGCCAGCAGCCAAGGGACCACAGATACGCAGTATTTT. Protein product: CASSQGTTDTQYF.

This clone is medium-sized. The chain recombines TRBV19 with TRBJ2-7; the D gene is possibly TRBD2 (6 bases). Germline values: CDR1 LNHDA, CDR2 SQIVND (reference sequence). The ends were cut back, 3 bases at V and 6 bases at J, with 15 bases in the middle. The CDR3 loop spans 14 amino acids. In DNA form, the CDR3 reads TGTGCCAGTAGTATCATGGAGGGGTCAGGCGAGCAGTACTTC. Amino acids: CASSIMEGSGEQYF.

J is TRBJ1-2 and V is TRBV24-1, with D perhaps TRBD1 (5 bases). CDR3 length equals 15 residues. V lost 0 bases to trimming and J lost 1 base, with 8 bases between them. Germline CDR1 is KGHDR and CDR2 is SFDVKD. The CDR3 loop reads CATSDLRGDNYGYTF. The DNA of the CDR3 is TGTGCCACCAGTGATTTGCGGGGGGATAACTATGGCTACACCTTC.

This clone was seen a handful of times. V usage is TRBV4-1 and J usage is TRBJ1-2; 8 bases are a match to TRBD1. This CDR3 has 15 residues. With V trimmed by 4 bases and J by 3 bases, 7 bases remained unmatched. CDR1 and CDR2 (germline): MGHRA, YSYEKL. The CDR3 sequence: CASSLSGQGDYGYTF. The DNA for the CDR3 is TGCGCCAGCAGCCTCTCAGGACAGGGTGACTATGGCTACACCTTC.

The chain has TRBV5-1 and TRBJ1-1, with TRBD1 matching over 9 bases. The CDR3 totals 15 residues. V was clipped by 6 bases and J by 5 bases; unmatched bases: 11. Germline V CDR1 and CDR2: SGHRS, YFSETQ. The DNA for the CDR3 is TGCGCCAGCACTGGACAGGGGAGGGGTAGTACTGAAGCTTTCTTT. It yields the protein CASTGQGRGSTEAFF.

Only a few counts were recorded for this clone. This chain joins TRBV14 and TRBJ2-3; D uncertain. The CDR3 consists of 14 residues. Trimming cost V 1 base and J 2 bases, with 7 bases left between them. CDR1 is SGHDN and CDR2 is FVKESK in the germline V gene. CDR3 region: CASSQVAFTDTQYF. The CDR3 region has the DNA TGTGCCAGCAGCCAAGTTGCCTTCACAGATACGCAGTATTTT. Supplemented by reference TRBV14 and TRBJ2-3, the full variable domain reads EAGVTQFPSHSVIEKGQTVTLRCDPISGHDNLYWYRRVMGKEIKFLLHFVKESKQDESGMPNNRFLAERTGGTYSTLKVQPAELEDSGVYFCASSQVAFTDTQYFGPGTRLTVL.

This chain uses TRBV18 with TRBJ2-3; D possibly uses TRBD1 or TRBD2 (6 bases each). Trimming removed 6 bases at V and 3 bases at J, with 28 bases between. Germline CDR1 is KGHSH and CDR2 is LQKENI. The CDR3 runs 19 residues. Written as DNA, the CDR3 is TGTGCCAGCTCGCAATTCACCTGGGGCGGCACAGGGAGGACAGATACGCAGTATTTT. Its protein product is CASSQFTWGGTGRTDTQYF.

This chain links TRBV29-1 with TRBJ1-2, with D perhaps TRBD1 (5 bases). CDR1 is SQVTM and CDR2 is ANQGSEA in the germline V gene. CDR3 length equals 13 residues. Between the trimmed V and J ends, which lost 4 bases and 3 bases, there was a span of 12 bases. CDR3 loop: CSVAQPGDYGYTF. CDR3 in DNA: TGCAGCGTTGCACAGCCGGGGGACTATGGCTACACCTTC.

This clone was counted a few times. CDR3: CAGAKQGSTLNEQYF. CDR3 nucleotides: TGTGCCGGGGCGAAGCAGGGGAGCACGTTGAACGAGCAGTACTTC. This chain connects TRBV2 to TRBJ2-7, with D tentatively TRBD1 (6 bases). Germline values: CDR1 SNHLY, CDR2 FYNNEI. Trimming left V 11 bases short and J 5 bases short, with 25 bases between. This CDR3 comprises 15 residues.

This clone was observed a few times. This sequence joins TRBV5-1 and TRBJ1-1, with D possibly being TRBD1 (5 bases). The CDR3 is 15 amino acids. Germline values: CDR1 SGHRS, CDR2 YFSETQ. Trimming took off 0 bases at V and 1 base at J, with 10 bases between the two ends. CDR3 DNA: TGCGCCAGCAGCTTGGGGGACTCCTCGAACACTGAAGCTTTCTTT. Protein sequence: CASSLGDSSNTEAFF.

This clone was detected only a few times. This sequence joins TRBV6-1 and TRBJ1-5, with D tentatively TRBD1 (5 bases). CDR3 size: 17 residues. Germline CDR1 is MNHNS and CDR2 is SASEGT. V lost 2 bases and J 3 bases, leaving 17 bases between the germline ends. In DNA, the CDR3 is TGTGCCAGCAGTGAAATGGGTATAGGGGCCTACAATCAGCCCCAGCATTTT. Encoded protein: CASSEMGIGAYNQPQHF.

This clone was counted a few times. CDR3 amino acids: CASSSRADNEQFF. The CDR3 bases are TGTGCCAGCAGCTCTAGGGCCGACAATGAGCAGTTCTTC. The chain uses TRBV7-2 and TRBJ2-1, with unresolved D. CDR1 is SGHTA, CDR2 FQGNSA, per germline. The length of the CDR3 is 13 residues. V was shortened by 4 bases and J by 5 bases, with 9 bases between the two germline ends.

This clone was picked up a small number of times. The chain recombines TRBV29-1 with TRBJ1-1; D gene ambiguous. The CDR3 extends over 12 amino acids. CDR1 and CDR2 (germline): SQVTM, ANQGSEA. V lost 6 bases and J lost 1, with 9 bases in between. CDR3 residues: CSVGFQNTEAFF. CDR3 coding DNA: TGCAGCGTGGGGTTCCAGAACACTGAAGCTTTCTTT. The full variable domain, in which reference TRBV29-1 and TRBJ1-1 provide the parts outside the CDR3, is SAVISQKPSRDICQRGTSLTIQCQVDSQVTMMFWYRQQPGQSLTLIATANQGSEATYESGFVIDKFPISRPNLTFSTLTVSNMSPEDSSIYLCSVGFQNTEAFFGQGTRLTVV.

The V and J genes are TRBV29-1 and TRBJ1-2, with D possibly being TRBD1 (6 bases). V gave up 4 bases and J gave up 2 bases, with 14 bases separating them. The CDR3 runs to 14 residues. Germline assignment: CDR1 SQVTM and CDR2 ANQGSEA. The CDR3 sequence: CSVGAGGGNYGYTF. The DNA of the CDR3 is TGCAGCGTTGGGGCTGGGGGGGGCAACTATGGCTACACCTTC.

V gene TRBV19 combines with J gene TRBJ1-5; perhaps TRBD1 as D (5 bases). This CDR3 is 15 amino acids long. The germline V gene encodes CDR1 LNHDA and CDR2 SQIVND (reference sequence). V gave up 3 bases and J gave up 4 bases, with 13 bases separating them. In nucleotides, the CDR3 is TGTGCCAGTAGTATCAAACCAGGGCGGAATCAGCCCCAGCATTTT. Protein: CASSIKPGRNQPQHF.

This chain links TRBV19 with TRBJ1-2; D unresolved. The CDR3 covers 11 residues. Germline V CDR1 and CDR2: LNHDA, SQIVND (reference sequence). The V end was cut by 3 bases, the J end by 7 bases, with 6 bases between. Here the CDR3 DNA reads TGTGCCAGTAGTATTTCCGGTGGCTACACCTTC. Encoded protein: CASSISGGYTF.

In this sample, this clone turned up a few times. This chain uses TRBV28 with TRBJ1-5; D not resolved. CDR3 length: 15 amino acids. With 1 base removed from V and 1 base from J, the gap between germline ends came to 8 bases. From germline, CDR1 is MDHEN and CDR2 SYDVKM. CDR3 nucleotide sequence: TGTGCCAGCAGTTTATCCGCTGGGAGCAATCAGCCCCAGCATTTT. Amino acids: CASSLSAGSNQPQHF.

This sequence joins TRBV6-2 or TRBV6-3 and TRBJ1-2, with D unresolved. Trimming left V 5 bases short and J 4 bases short, with 8 bases between. CDR3 length: 12 residues. CDR1 MNHEY and CDR2 SVGEGT come from the germline V gene. CDR3 region: CASSRTIYGYTF. Written as DNA, the CDR3 is TGTGCCAGCAGTCGGACGATCTATGGCTACACCTTC.

V and J are TRBV20-1 and TRBJ2-7, with D tentatively TRBD1 (6 bases). Germline CDR1 reads DFQATT; CDR2 reads SNEGSKA (reference sequence). The CDR3 is made up of 11 amino acids. V shed 5 bases and J shed 3 bases, with 8 bases lying between them. CDR3 sequence: CSASDSYEQYF. In DNA, the CDR3 is TGCAGTGCTTCGGACAGCTACGAGCAGTACTTC.

V and J are TRBV5-1 and TRBJ2-3; TRBD1 matches 9 bases. The germline CDR1 and CDR2 sequences are SGHRS and YFSETQ. This CDR3 spans 13 amino acids. With V trimmed by 4 bases and J by 6 bases, 3 bases remained unmatched. The CDR3 sequence is CASSGQGSDTQYF. The CDR3 nucleotides read TGCGCCAGCAGCGGACAGGGGAGCGATACGCAGTATTTT.